These 20 T cell receptor beta chains came from one sample sequenced in a study of vaccination and CD4 T cells after COVID-19. Sequenced with the Oncomine TCR Beta short-read assay was DNA taken from cultured CD4+ T cells. TCRdb independently ran MiXCR on the PCR reads; one entry per CDR3 protein. The table includes around 19,000 distinct CDR3 sequences, 35% to 50% detected once. Stated treatment: approximately 10-day PBMC culture with coronavirus spike peptide pools or control peptides (ViraFEST assay). What these receptors recognize is not known. The sequencing used CD4+ T cells from blood, cultured in vitro, collected after SARS-CoV-2 vaccination. Receptors originate from a human donor who had recovered from COVID-19.

The chain carries TRBV6-2 or TRBV6-3 and TRBJ2-7; 7 bases line up with TRBD2. V was pared by 4 bases and J by 1 base, with 1 base of the junction left unmatched. Germline loops: CDR1 MNHEY, CDR2 SVGEGT. The CDR3 covers 13 residues. For the CDR3, the DNA is TGTGCCAGCAGTTGGGGGGGATCCTACGAGCAGTACTTC. Its translation: CASSWGGSYEQYF.

CDR3 bases: TGTGCCAGCAGCCAGAAAGCGGGAGCTCGGTCAGATACGCAGTATTTT. It encodes CASSQKAGARSDTQYF. V gene TRBV5-6 combines with J gene TRBJ2-3; 8 bases map to TRBD2. The CDR3 has 16 residues. Germline V gene sequence: CDR1 SGHDT, CDR2 YYEEEE. V shed 4 bases, J shed 4 bases, and the junction held 11 bases outside the gene matches.

The rearrangement joins TRBV12-3 or TRBV12-4 to TRBJ2-1, with unresolved D. The CDR3 spans 14 residues. V lost 0 bases and J 5 bases, leaving 8 bases between the germline ends. The CDR3 sequence: CASSLANGHNEQFF. CDR3 DNA: TGTGCCAGCAGTTTAGCCAACGGCCACAATGAGCAGTTCTTC.

This chain uses TRBV20-1 with TRBJ2-7; TRBD2 is a possible D gene (5 bases). Deletions cut 5 bases from V and 3 bases from J, with 17 bases between. Germline CDR1 DFQATT, CDR2 SNEGSKA (reference sequence). The CDR3 is 14 residues long. CDR3 region: CSALHRDLLYEQYF. DNA of the CDR3: TGCAGTGCTTTACACCGGGATTTACTCTACGAGCAGTACTTC.

This sequence joins TRBV28 and TRBJ1-1; no definite D call. The CDR3 totals 14 residues. CDR1 is MDHEN and CDR2 is SYDVKM in the germline V gene. V was cut by 2 bases and J by 3 bases, with 10 bases left in between. CDR3 sequence (DNA): TGTGCCAGCAGTTTAGGGCGGGGTGACACTGAAGCTTTCTTT. Its translation is CASSLGRGDTEAFF. Supplemented by reference TRBV28 and TRBJ1-1, the full variable domain reads DVKVTQSSRYLVKRTGEKVFLECVQDMDHENMFWYRQDPGLGLRLIYFSYDVKMKEKGDIPEGYSVSREKKERFSLILESASTNQTSMYLCASSLGRGDTEAFFGQGTRLTVV.

The J gene is TRBJ2-5, the V gene TRBV18; TRBD2 aligns across 12 bases. The CDR3 length is 14 residues. CDR1 is KGHSH and CDR2 is LQKENI in the germline V gene. With V trimmed by 3 bases and J by 4 bases, 0 bases remained unmatched. CDR3 region: CASSPGLAGETQYF. Here the CDR3 DNA reads TGTGCCAGCTCACCGGGACTAGCGGGAGAGACCCAGTACTTC. Variable domain in full (rest from reference TRBV18 and TRBJ2-5): NAGVMQNPRHLVRRRGQEARLRCSPMKGHSHVYWYRQLPEEGLKFMVYLQKENIIDESGMPKERFSAEFPKEGPSILRIQQVVRGDSAAYFCASSPGLAGETQYFGPGTRLLVL.

This clonotype was seen more than once but under ten times. V usage is TRBV7-2 and J usage is TRBJ1-2; D possibly corresponds to TRBD1 (5 bases). Germline V gene sequence: CDR1 SGHTA, CDR2 FQGNSA. The CDR3 has 13 amino acids. V lost 5 bases to trimming and J lost 8 bases, with 15 bases between them. Here the CDR3 DNA reads TGTGCCAGCAGCCCCCGCGGGGACGGAGGCTACACCTTC. Encoded protein: CASSPRGDGGYTF.

The V and J genes are TRBV10-3 and TRBJ2-3; tentatively, D is TRBD2 (6 bases). The germline gives CDR1 ENHRY, CDR2 SYGVKD. V lost 3 bases to trimming and J lost 2 bases, with 12 bases between them. There are 15 residues in the CDR3. The CDR3 reads CAISDRSGDTDTQYF. As DNA, the CDR3 is TGTGCCATCAGTGACCGTAGCGGAGACACAGATACGCAGTATTTT.

This clonotype was seen more than once but under ten times. The chain has TRBV2 and TRBJ1-2, with 8 bases lining up with TRBD1. The length of the CDR3 is 14 residues. V lost 3 bases, J lost 3 bases, and 3 bases stayed unmatched. Germline V gene lookup returns CDR1 SNHLY and CDR2 FYNNEI. CDR3 sequence (DNA): TGTGCCAGCAGTGACGGACAGGGTGACTATGGCTACACCTTC. Its translation: CASSDGQGDYGYTF.

The rearrangement joins TRBV7-2 to TRBJ2-2; TRBD2 matches at 10 bases. Germline V lookup: CDR1 SGHTA, CDR2 FQGNSA. The V and J ends lost 5 bases and 0 bases, in that order; junction bases with no gene match: 3. This CDR3 contains 16 residues. CDR3 region: CASSRTSGTNTGELFF. The CDR3 coding sequence is TGTGCCAGCAGCCGTACTAGCGGGACGAACACCGGGGAGCTGTTTTTT.

The rearrangement links TRBV6-4 to TRBJ2-5; no clear D gene. V lost 6 bases, J lost 4 bases, and 12 bases lay in between. The CDR3 has 13 residues. CDR1 is MRHNA and CDR2 is SNTAGT in the germline V gene. The CDR3 here is CASSRIWGETQYF. CDR3 DNA sequence: TGTGCCAGCAGCCGAATCTGGGGAGAGACCCAGTACTTC.

The chain combines TRBV7-8 with TRBJ2-7, with TRBD1 matching 10 bases. The CDR3 has 14 residues. Germline assignment: CDR1 SGHVS and CDR2 FQNEAQ. Trimming cost V 3 bases and J 5 bases; bases outside gene matches: 4. CDR3 DNA sequence: TGTGCCAGCAGCTTGAGGGACAGGGGCCACGAGCAGTACTTC. Translated, it gives CASSLRDRGHEQYF.

CDR3 coding DNA: TGTGCCAGCAGCTCCCAGCCCGGGGGATGGACTGAAGCTTTCTTT. Translating gives CASSSQPGGWTEAFF. V and J are TRBV7-8 and TRBJ1-1; D is possibly TRBD1 (5 bases). The CDR3 totals 15 residues. Deletions cut 4 bases from V and 5 bases from J, with 17 bases between. Germline CDR1 and CDR2: SGHVS and FQNEAQ.

There are a few counts of this clonotype. The genes are TRBV7-8 and TRBJ1-5; D is undetermined. The CDR3 runs 14 residues. V was pared by 5 bases and J by 4 bases, with 12 bases between. The germline V gene has CDR1 SGHVS and CDR2 FQNEAQ. CDR3 in amino acids: CASSPLGGNQPQHF. In DNA form, the CDR3 reads TGTGCCAGCAGCCCTCTGGGCGGTAATCAGCCCCAGCATTTT.

V is TRBV10-3 and J is TRBJ2-7, with 8 bases lining up with TRBD1. In germline, CDR1 is ENHRY, CDR2 SYGVKD. V was pared by 4 bases and J by 5 bases, with 7 bases of the junction left unmatched. This CDR3 is built from 14 residues. The CDR3: CAISGPQGAHEQYF. In DNA, the CDR3 is TGTGCCATCAGTGGACCCCAGGGGGCCCACGAGCAGTACTTC.

The chain couples TRBV20-1 to TRBJ2-3, with 10 bases identical to TRBD2. Germline lookup yields CDR1 DFQATT and CDR2 SNEGSKA (reference sequence). V lost 4 bases to trimming and J lost 4 bases; unmatched junction nucleotides: 8. This CDR3 has 15 amino acids. The DNA of the CDR3 is TGCAGTGCTACCTTACTAGCGGGGATACCAGATACGCAGTATTTT. It translates to CSATLLAGIPDTQYF.

The chain employs TRBV19 and TRBJ2-5; the D gene could be TRBD1 or TRBD2 (5 bases each). V was trimmed by 6 bases and J by 4 bases, leaving 12 bases between them. CDR1 is LNHDA, CDR2 SQIVND, per germline (reference sequence). The CDR3 covers 13 residues. CDR3 sequence: CASSQTGGETQYF. CDR3 bases: TGTGCCAGTAGCCAAACAGGAGGAGAGACCCAGTACTTC.

This chain connects TRBV20-1 to TRBJ2-5, with D perhaps TRBD2 (6 bases). There are 15 residues in the CDR3. Trimming took 2 bases from V and 2 from J, leaving 15 bases between them. Germline V lookup: CDR1 DFQATT, CDR2 SNEGSKA (reference sequence). Written as DNA, the CDR3 is TGCAGTGCTAGACCGACGGCGGGGCTACAAGAGACCCAGTACTTC. It specifies CSARPTAGLQETQYF.

This rearrangement joins TRBV7-9 to TRBJ1-5; D might be TRBD1 (5 bases). CDR1 and CDR2 (germline): SEHNR, FQNEAQ (reference sequence). The CDR3 is 14 amino acids. Trimming took off 1 base at V and 5 bases at J, with 9 bases between the two ends. In nucleotides, the CDR3 is TGTGCCAGCAGCTTAGGGGGGGGATATCAGCCCCAGCATTTT. Translation gives CASSLGGGYQPQHF. Based on the CDR3 plus reference TRBV7-9 and TRBJ1-5, the full variable domain is DTGVSQNPRHKITKRGQNVTFRCDPISEHNRLYWYRQTLGQGPEFLTYFQNEAQLEKSRLLSDRFSAERPKGSFSTLEIQRTEQGDSAMYLCASSLGGGYQPQHFGDGTRLSIL.

This clonotype was detected only a few times. This chain connects TRBV7-2 to TRBJ2-1; 12 bases are a match to TRBD2. The germline gives CDR1 SGHTA, CDR2 FQGNSA. The CDR3 extends over 16 amino acids. V gave up 2 bases and J gave up 10 bases; unmatched junction bases: 9. In DNA, the CDR3 is TGTGCCAGCAGCTTACCTAGACTAGCGGGGGCAAGGGAGCAGTTCTTC. Its protein is CASSLPRLAGAREQFF.